Listed here is a single T cell receptor (beta chain). Authors' processing steps: Estimation of nucleated cell counts was performed using reference gene primer amplification. The assay was immunoSEQ multiplex PCR, and TCRdb's table has in-frame clones only and misses some. The V and J calls and clone size are taken from that table; D and trimming were inferred from the DNA. The table shows roughly 60,000 clones, with over 75% occurring only once. This CDR3 has 17 amino acids. J gave up 5 bases and V 2 bases, and 8 bases lay outside the gene matches. Germline CDR1 WSHSY, CDR2 SAAADI. The data belong to a study of blood T cell repertoires in COVID-19. At the level of the study: Acute and convalescent COVID-19 samples came from the United States, Italy and Spain. In each case, the material was cDNA or gDNA derived from T cells, B-cell-depleted T cells, or PBMCs.

The source of this sequence is a man at least 80 years old with acute or convalescent COVID-19. The gene calls are TRBV10-2 and TRBJ2-3; 12 bases are shared with TRBD2. The sample consisted of peripheral blood. CDR3 sequence: CASSERASGGGVDTQYF. Written as DNA, the CDR3 is TGCGCCAGCAGTGAGCGGGCTAGCGGGGGGGGTGTAGATACGCAGTATTTT.